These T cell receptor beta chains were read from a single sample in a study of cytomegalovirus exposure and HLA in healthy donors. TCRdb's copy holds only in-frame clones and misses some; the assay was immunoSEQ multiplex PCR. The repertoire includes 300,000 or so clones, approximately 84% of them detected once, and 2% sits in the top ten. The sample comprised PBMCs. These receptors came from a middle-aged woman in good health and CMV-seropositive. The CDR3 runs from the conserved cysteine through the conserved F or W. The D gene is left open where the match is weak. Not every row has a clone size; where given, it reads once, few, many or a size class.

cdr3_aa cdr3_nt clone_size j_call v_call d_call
CASTELGGTEAFF TGCGCCAGCACCGAATTAGGGGGCACTGAAGCTTTCTTT NA TRBJ1-1 TRBV5-1 NA
CASSLGGRGPDTQYF TGTGCCAGCAGCTTAGGCGGGAGGGGGCCAGATACGCAGTATTTT NA TRBJ2-3 TRBV13 NA
CASTQGSGPSYEQYF TGTGCCAGCACCCAGGGTAGCGGGCCCTCCTACGAGCAGTACTTC NA TRBJ2-7 TRBV9 TRBD2
CASSQERGSGSDTQYF TGTGCCAGCAGCCAAGAAAGGGGTAGCGGGTCGGATACGCAGTATTTT NA TRBJ2-3 TRBV4-2 TRBD2
CASSLVGDPYNEQFF TGTGCCAGCTCACTGGTGGGAGACCCGTACAATGAGCAGTTCTTC NA TRBJ2-1 TRBV18 NA
CASRARQATNEKLFF TGTGCCAGCAGAGCCCGACAGGCAACTAATGAAAAACTGTTTTTT NA TRBJ1-4 TRBV6-5 NA
CASSQMRSGEKLFF TGTGCCAGCAGCCAAATGCGGTCCGGGGAAAAACTGTTTTTT NA TRBJ1-4 TRBV14 NA
CASSEGLAGGQETQYF TGTGCCAGCAGTGAAGGACTAGCGGGAGGACAAGAGACCCAGTACTTC NA TRBJ2-5 TRBV25-1 TRBD2
CASSLDSSNQPQHF TGTGCCAGCAGTCTGGACAGTAGCAATCAGCCCCAGCATTTT NA TRBJ1-5 TRBV6-5 NA
CASSLYWFKPGQNTEAFF TGTGCCAGCAGCCTTTATTGGTTTAAACCCGGACAGAACACTGAAGCTTTCTTT few TRBJ1-1 TRBV13 NA
CASSYSDRIGEQYF TGTGCCAGCAGTTATTCCGACAGGATCGGCGAGCAGTACTTC NA TRBJ2-7 TRBV6-5 NA
CASSLVDVSSYEQYF TGTGCCAGCAGCTTAGTAGATGTTAGCTCCTACGAGCAGTACTTC NA TRBJ2-7 TRBV7-8 NA
CSSSPSPTGNYGYTF TGTTCCAGCAGCCCATCTCCTACGGGTAACTATGGCTACACCTTC NA TRBJ1-2 TRBV7-9 NA
CASSFLQGDNSPLHF TGTGCCAGCAGCTTTCTACAGGGCGATAATTCACCCCTCCACTTT NA TRBJ1-6 TRBV7-8 NA
CASSQGSAGFTNEQFF TGCGCCAGCAGCCAAGGTTCAGCGGGATTTACCAATGAGCAGTTCTTC NA TRBJ2-1 TRBV4-3 TRBD2
CASSLLTGVPQPQHF TGTGCCAGCAGCCTACTAACGGGGGTGCCCCAGCCCCAGCATTTT NA TRBJ1-5 TRBV7-2 NA
CASSFSGSTDTQYF TGTGCCAGCAGCTTCAGCGGGAGTACAGATACGCAGTATTTT NA TRBJ2-3 TRBV11-3 TRBD2
CASSQDRMGAEQYF TGCGCCAGCAGCCAAGATCGTATGGGGGCCGAGCAGTACTTC NA TRBJ2-7 TRBV4-1 NA
CASYPRGHREDTQYF TGTGCCAGCTACCCTAGGGGGCACAGGGAGGATACGCAGTATTTT NA TRBJ2-3 TRBV21-1 NA
CASSQDTLDRVEAFF TGTGCCAGCAGCCAAGACACCCTGGACAGGGTTGAAGCTTTCTTT NA TRBJ1-1 TRBV14 TRBD1
CASRNGGEGGQPQHF TGTGCCAGCAGAAACGGGGGGGAGGGCGGGCAGCCCCAGCATTTT few TRBJ1-5 TRBV6-5 NA
CASSVVAGGNTGELFF TGTGCCAGCAGCGTAGTGGCGGGAGGGAACACCGGGGAGCTGTTTTTT NA TRBJ2-2 TRBV9 TRBD2
CASSDDRVSTDTQYF TGTGCCAGCAGTGACGACAGGGTCAGCACAGATACGCAGTATTTT once TRBJ2-3 TRBV6-1 TRBD1
CASSRGTGSGANVLTF TGTGCCAGCTCACGAGGGACAGGCTCTGGGGCCAACGTCCTGACTTTC NA TRBJ2-6 TRBV18 TRBD1
CASSADRANQPQHF TGTGCCAGCAGCGCTGACAGGGCAAATCAGCCCCAGCATTTT NA TRBJ1-5 TRBV7-9 TRBD1
CASSLASNEQFF TGCGCCAGCAGCTTGGCTAGTAATGAGCAGTTCTTC NA TRBJ2-1 TRBV5-1 NA
CSVETSGYTYNEQFF TGCAGCGTCGAAACTAGCGGGTACACCTACAATGAGCAGTTCTTC NA TRBJ2-1 TRBV29-1 TRBD2
CASSLGGQETQYF TGTGCCAGCAGCTTGGGCGGCCAAGAGACCCAGTACTTC NA TRBJ2-5 TRBV5-6 NA
CASSPGTGLLGYEQYF TGTGCCAGCAGCCCCGGGACAGGGCTTCTCGGCTACGAGCAGTACTTC NA TRBJ2-7 TRBV6-6 TRBD1
CASSIARDSYEQYF TGTGCCAGTAGTATAGCCCGGGACTCCTACGAGCAGTACTTC NA TRBJ2-7 TRBV19 NA
CSVKRERRTDTQYF TGCAGCGTTAAGCGGGAGAGGCGAACAGATACGCAGTATTTT NA TRBJ2-3 TRBV29-1 TRBD2
CASSLGGGIEAFF TGTGCCAGCAGCTTAGGCGGGGGGATTGAAGCTTTCTTT NA TRBJ1-1 TRBV7-2 NA
CASSTTRSGGWFNEQFF TGTGCCAGCAGTACAACCCGATCCGGAGGGTGGTTCAATGAGCAGTTCTTC NA TRBJ2-1 TRBV28 NA